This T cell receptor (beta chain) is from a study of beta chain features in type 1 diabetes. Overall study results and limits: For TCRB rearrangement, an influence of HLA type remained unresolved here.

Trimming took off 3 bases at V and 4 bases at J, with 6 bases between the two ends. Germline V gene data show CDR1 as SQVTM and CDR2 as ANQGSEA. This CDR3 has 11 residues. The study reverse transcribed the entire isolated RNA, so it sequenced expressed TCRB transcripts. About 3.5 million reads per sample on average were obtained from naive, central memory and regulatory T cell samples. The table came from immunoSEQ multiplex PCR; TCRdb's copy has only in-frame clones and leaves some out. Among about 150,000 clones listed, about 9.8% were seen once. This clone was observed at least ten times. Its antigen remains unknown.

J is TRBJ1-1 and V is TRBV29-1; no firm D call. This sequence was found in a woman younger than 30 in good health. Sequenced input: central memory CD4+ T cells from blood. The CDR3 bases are TGCAGCGTTGATCCGAGCACTGAAGCTTTCTTT. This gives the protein CSVDPSTEAFF. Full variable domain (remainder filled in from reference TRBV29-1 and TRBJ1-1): SAVISQKPSRDICQRGTSLTIQCQVDSQVTMMFWYRQQPGQSLTLIATANQGSEATYESGFVIDKFPISRPNLTFSTLTVSNMSPEDSSIYLCSVDPSTEAFFGQGTRLTVV.